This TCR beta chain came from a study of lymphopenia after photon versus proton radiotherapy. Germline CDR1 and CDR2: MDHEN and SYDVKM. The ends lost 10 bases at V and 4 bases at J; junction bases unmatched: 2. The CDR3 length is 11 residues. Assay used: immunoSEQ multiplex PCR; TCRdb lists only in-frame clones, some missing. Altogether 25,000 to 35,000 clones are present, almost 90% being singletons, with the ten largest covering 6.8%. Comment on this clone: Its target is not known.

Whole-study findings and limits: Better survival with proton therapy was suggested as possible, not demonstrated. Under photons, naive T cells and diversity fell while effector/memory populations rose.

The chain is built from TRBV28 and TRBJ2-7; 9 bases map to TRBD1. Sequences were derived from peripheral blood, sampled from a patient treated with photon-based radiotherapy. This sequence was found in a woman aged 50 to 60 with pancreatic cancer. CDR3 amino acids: CATGTGYEQYF. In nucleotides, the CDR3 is TGTGCCACCGGGACAGGGTACGAGCAGTACTTC. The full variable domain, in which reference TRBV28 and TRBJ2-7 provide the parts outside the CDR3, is DVKVTQSSRYLVKRTGEKVFLECVQDMDHENMFWYRQDPGLGLRLIYFSYDVKMKEKGDIPEGYSVSREKKERFSLILESASTNQTSMYLCATGTGYEQYFGPGTRLTVT.